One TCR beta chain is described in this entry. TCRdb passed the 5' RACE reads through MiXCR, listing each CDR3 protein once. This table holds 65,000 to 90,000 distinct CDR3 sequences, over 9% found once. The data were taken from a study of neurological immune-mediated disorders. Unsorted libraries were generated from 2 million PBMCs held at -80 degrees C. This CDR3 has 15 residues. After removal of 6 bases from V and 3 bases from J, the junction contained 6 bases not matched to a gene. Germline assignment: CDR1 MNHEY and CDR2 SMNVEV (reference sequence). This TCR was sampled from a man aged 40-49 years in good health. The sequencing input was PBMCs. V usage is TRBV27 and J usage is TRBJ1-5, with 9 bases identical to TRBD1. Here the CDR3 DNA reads TGTGCCAGCAGAAGACAGGGGGAGAACAATCAGCCCCAGCATTTT. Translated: CASRRQGENNQPQHF.